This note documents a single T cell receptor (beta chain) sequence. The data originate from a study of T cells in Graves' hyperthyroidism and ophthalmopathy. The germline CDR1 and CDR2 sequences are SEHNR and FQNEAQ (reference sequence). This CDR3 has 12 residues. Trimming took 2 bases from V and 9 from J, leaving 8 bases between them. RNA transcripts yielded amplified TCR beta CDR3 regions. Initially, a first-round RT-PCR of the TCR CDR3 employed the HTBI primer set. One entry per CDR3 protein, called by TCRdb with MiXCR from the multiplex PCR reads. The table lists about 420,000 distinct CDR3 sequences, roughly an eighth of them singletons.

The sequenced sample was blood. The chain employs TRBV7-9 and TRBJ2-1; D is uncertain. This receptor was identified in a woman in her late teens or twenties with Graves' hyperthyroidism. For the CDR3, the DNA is TGTGCCAGCAGCTTAACGAGTATTGAGCAGTTCTTC. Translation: CASSLTSIEQFF. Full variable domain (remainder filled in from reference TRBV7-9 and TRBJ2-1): DTGVSQNPRHKITKRGQNVTFRCDPISEHNRLYWYRQTLGQGPEFLTYFQNEAQLEKSRLLSDRFSAERPKGSFSTLEIQRTEQGDSAMYLCASSLTSIEQFFGPGTRLTVL.